The clone carrying this T cell receptor (beta chain) was recorded many times. Antigen specificity is unknown. This record comes from a study of early T cells in non-severe SARS-CoV-2 infection. Across the study: Bulk RNA from unsorted whole blood was sequenced; chains were unpaired.

This CDR3 region has 15 residues. Germline CDR1 MNHEY, CDR2 SVGAGI. Between the trimmed V and J ends, which lost 1 base and 2 bases, there was a span of 10 bases. In the library, individual cDNA molecules carried attached unique molecular identifiers. TCRdb analysed the 5' RACE reads with MiXCR anew, one entry per CDR3 protein. This table has approximately 66,000 distinct CDR3 sequences, 13% appearing once. Study findings and constraints: Matches to VDJdb favored anti-spike CD8 responses and missed private and CD4 specificities.

The rearrangement links TRBV6-5 to TRBJ2-3; D not resolved. The sample taken for sequencing was whole blood. The clonotype originates from an adult who was a healthcare worker with PCR-confirmed SARS-CoV-2 infection or an uninfected control (not recorded which). CDR3 amino acids: CASSYYPYSTDTQYF. The CDR3, as DNA: TGTGCCAGCAGTTACTACCCCTACTCCACAGATACGCAGTATTTT.